Each of the 29 T cell receptor beta chains below was sequenced from the same sample in a study of radiation and T cells in renal cell carcinoma. Regarding time point: baseline pretreatment blood. Sample treatment: 15 Gy SBRT to primary tumor, nephrectomy 4 weeks later. Method: immunoSEQ multiplex PCR; TCRdb's copy keeps in-frame clones and lacks some. The repertoire holds approximately 120,000 clones, with roughly 85% as singletons. The specimen was blood, collected from a patient whose treatment included radiotherapy and nephrectomy. All receptors derive from an older woman with renal cell carcinoma.

In this sample, this clone turned up a few times. The CDR3: CAISESIVVQKETQYF. CDR3 DNA sequence: TGTGCCATCAGTGAGTCAATCGTGGTTCAGAAAGAGACCCAGTACTTC. This chain connects TRBV10-3 to TRBJ2-5; D call uncertain. This CDR3 region has 16 residues. The V end was cut by 0 bases, the J end by 3 bases, with 14 bases between. In germline, CDR1 is ENHRY, CDR2 SYGVKD.

The V call is TRBV28, the J call TRBJ2-3; D not certain. Germline V gene sequence: CDR1 MDHEN, CDR2 SYDVKM. CDR3 length: 11 residues. The V end was cut by 10 bases, the J end by 2 bases, with 7 bases between. CDR3 residues: CAILSTDTQYF. DNA for the CDR3: TGTGCCATTCTATCCACAGATACGCAGTATTTT. The full variable domain, in which reference TRBV28 and TRBJ2-3 provide the parts outside the CDR3, is DVKVTQSSRYLVKRTGEKVFLECVQDMDHENMFWYRQDPGLGLRLIYFSYDVKMKEKGDIPEGYSVSREKKERFSLILESASTNQTSMYLCAILSTDTQYFGPGTRLTVL.

The sample holds a few counts of this clone. The CDR3 is CASSVNPNTEAFF. DNA for the CDR3: TGTGCCAGCAGCGTAAACCCGAACACTGAAGCTTTCTTT. The rearrangement uses TRBV9 and TRBJ1-1; D gene uncertain. Trimming cost V 1 base and J 1 base, with 5 bases left between them. Germline-derived CDR1 and CDR2 are SGDLS and YYNGEE. CDR3 size: 13 residues.

This sequence joins TRBV7-6 and TRBJ1-4; D call uncertain. The germline V gene has CDR1 SGHVS and CDR2 FNYEAQ. Trimming shortened V by 5 bases and J by 3 bases, and 13 bases separated the two germline ends. The CDR3 spans 15 residues. The chain's CDR3 is CASSGEIGANEKLFF. DNA for the CDR3: TGTGCCAGCAGCGGGGAAATAGGTGCTAATGAAAAACTGTTTTTT.

The chain is built from TRBV19 and TRBJ1-5; D is ambiguous. This CDR3 region has 12 residues. Trimming removed 1 base at V and 4 bases at J, with 2 bases between. The germline CDR1 and CDR2 sequences are LNHDA and SQIVND (reference sequence). CDR3 sequence reads: CASSIGNQPQHF. As DNA, the CDR3 is TGTGCCAGTAGTATAGGTAATCAGCCCCAGCATTTT.

The chain is built from TRBV28 and TRBJ1-5, with a tentative D call TRBD1 (6 bases). Germline V gene lookup returns CDR1 MDHEN and CDR2 SYDVKM. CDR3 length: 15 amino acids. V lost 6 bases to trimming and J lost 11 bases, with 23 bases between them. The CDR3 is CASSPTTGAGRAQHF. The CDR3 DNA follows: TGTGCCAGCAGCCCCACAACGGGGGCCGGGCGAGCCCAGCATTTT.

V and J are TRBV4-1 and TRBJ2-7, with D possibly TRBD1 on 5 matching bases. V lost 4 bases and J lost 0, with 16 bases in between. The V gene's germline CDR1 is MGHRA and CDR2 YSYEKL. This CDR3 is 16 amino acids long. The CDR3 DNA reads TGCGCCAGCAGCCCCTCGGACACCGTGCCCTCCTACGAGCAGTACTTC. Amino acid sequence: CASSPSDTVPSYEQYF.

V gene TRBV10-3 combines with J gene TRBJ2-7; tentative D call: TRBD2 (6 bases). The CDR3 length is 15 residues. Germline CDR1 is ENHRY and CDR2 is SYGVKD. The V gene lost 5 bases and the J gene lost 6 bases, with 20 bases spanning the gap. This CDR3 is CAISSRDPRNGEQYF. CDR3 bases: TGTGCCATCAGTTCGCGGGACCCAAGGAACGGCGAGCAGTACTTC.

The sample holds many counts of this clone. The J gene is TRBJ1-2, the V gene TRBV15, with TRBD1 identical over 7 bases. Germline V gene sequence: CDR1 LNHNV, CDR2 YYDKDF (reference sequence). This CDR3 spans 15 amino acids. The trim removed 4 bases at V and 0 bases at J, leaving 5 bases unmatched. CDR3 residues: CATSTGGQPNYGYTF. DNA for the CDR3: TGTGCCACCAGCACTGGGGGACAGCCTAACTATGGCTACACCTTC.

The chain couples TRBV10-2 to TRBJ2-3; 9 bases are shared with TRBD2. The length of the CDR3 is 16 residues. Trimming took 5 bases from V and 2 from J; bases not matched to a gene: 8. Germline values: CDR1 WSHSY, CDR2 SAAADI. The CDR3 reads CASSKRTSAFTDTQYF. DNA for the CDR3: TGCGCCAGCAGTAAAAGGACTAGCGCGTTCACAGATACGCAGTATTTT.

The chain combines TRBV6-1 with TRBJ2-7, with D unresolved. CDR1 and CDR2 from the germline V gene are MNHNS and SASEGT. Trimming took off 3 bases at V and 2 bases at J, with 11 bases between the two ends. CDR3 length: 14 amino acids. CDR3 DNA: TGTGCCAGCAGTGATACGACACAAACCTACGAGCAGTACTTC. This codes for CASSDTTQTYEQYF.

The chain couples TRBV5-6 to TRBJ1-2; D uncertain. V was shortened by 1 base and J by 3 bases, with 13 bases between the two germline ends. CDR1 and CDR2 from the germline V gene are SGHDT and YYEEEE. There are 15 residues in the CDR3. CDR3 nucleotides: TGTGCCAGCAGCTTGATAGTCTTCACAGACTATGGCTACACCTTC. Translating it yields CASSLIVFTDYGYTF. Based on the CDR3 plus reference TRBV5-6 and TRBJ1-2, the full variable domain is DAGVTQSPTHLIKTRGQQVTLRCSPKSGHDTVSWYQQALGQGPQFIFQYYEEEERQRGNFPDRFSGHQFPNYSSELNVNALLLGDSALYLCASSLIVFTDYGYTFGSGTRLTVV.

The chain combines TRBV7-2 with TRBJ1-2, with 8 positions matching TRBD1. Per the germline V gene, CDR1 is SGHTA and CDR2 is FQGNSA. The ends lost 5 bases at V and 7 bases at J; junction bases unmatched: 12. This CDR3 has 15 amino acids. Here the CDR3 reads CASSAIPGGGPGYTF. In DNA, the CDR3 is TGTGCCAGCAGCGCAATACCAGGGGGCGGGCCTGGCTACACCTTC.

The gene calls are TRBV5-4 and TRBJ2-1, with TRBD2 identical over 10 bases. Per germline, CDR1 SGHNT and CDR2 YYREEE (reference sequence). The CDR3 spans 15 residues. Trimming at V came to 5 bases and at J to 6 bases, leaving 8 bases not matched to a gene. CDR3 nucleotides: TGTGCCAGCAGTTCTCTAGCGGGGGATATCAATGAGCAGTTCTTC. It yields the protein CASSSLAGDINEQFF.

This clone occurred a few times. J is TRBJ1-1 and V is TRBV5-1; 7 nucleotides match TRBD1. The germline CDR1 and CDR2 sequences are SGHRS and YFSETQ. Trimming cost V 6 bases and J 2 bases; bases outside gene matches: 7. The CDR3 runs 14 residues. The CDR3 reads CASTLQGSNTEAFF. CDR3 DNA: TGCGCCAGCACCCTACAGGGGAGTAACACTGAAGCTTTCTTT.

In regard to this clone: Germline and junction disagree at one end, which may indicate a read error. The chain employs TRBV5-4 and TRBJ1-5, with D possibly TRBD1 on 6 matching bases. CDR1 is SGHNT and CDR2 is YYREEE in the germline V gene (reference sequence). The CDR3 has 13 residues. CDR3 bases: TGTGCCAGCAGCTCGGACAGCAATCAGCTCCAGCATTTT. Residues: CASSSDSNQLQHF.

The chain combines TRBV7-6 with TRBJ1-3; TRBD1 might be the D (5 bases). The CDR3 extends over 17 amino acids. Germline CDR1 is SGHVS and CDR2 is FNYEAQ. V was trimmed by 7 bases and J by 9 bases, leaving 28 bases between them. The CDR3 coding sequence is TGTGCCAGCACTCCGGGACTGACCCCCAGTGGGTGGGGCACCATATATTTT. Its translation: CASTPGLTPSGWGTIYF.

This clone came up once. The chain combines TRBV30 with TRBJ2-5; TRBD2 is a possible D gene (6 bases). CDR1 GTSNPN and CDR2 SVGIG come from the germline V gene (reference sequence). Between the trimmed V and J ends, which lost 4 bases and 5 bases, there was a span of 17 bases. The length of the CDR3 is 14 residues. The CDR3 DNA reads TGTGCCTGGAATGCAGGGAGGATTTGGGAGACCCAGTACTTC. This sequence encodes CAWNAGRIWETQYF. The full variable domain, rest sourced from reference TRBV30 and TRBJ2-5, is SQTIHQWPATLVQPVGSPLSLECTVEGTSNPNLYWYRQAAGRGLQLLFYSVGIGQISSEVPQNLSASRPQDRQFILSSKKLLLSDSGFYLCAWNAGRIWETQYFGPGTRLLVL.

The V gene is TRBV19, the J gene TRBJ1-2; 8 bases match TRBD1. The CDR3 spans 16 residues. Per germline, CDR1 LNHDA and CDR2 SQIVND (reference sequence). Trimming cost V 6 bases and J 4 bases; bases outside gene matches: 13. This chain's CDR3 is CASRKETPGQAYGYTF. For the CDR3, the DNA is TGTGCCAGTAGAAAGGAAACTCCGGGACAGGCCTATGGCTACACCTTC.

V and J are TRBV12-5 and TRBJ2-7; maybe TRBD1 (6 bases). CDR1 LGHNT and CDR2 FRNRAP come from the germline V gene. V lost 0 bases and J lost 3, with 15 bases in between. The CDR3 is 16 amino acids. The CDR3 DNA reads as TGTGCTAGTGGTTTGGTACAGGGCGGCAAGCACTACGAGCAGTACTTC. Protein product: CASGLVQGGKHYEQYF.

This clone came up once. The rearrangement joins TRBV7-9 to TRBJ2-6, with D unclear. The germline V and J ends were trimmed by 5 bases and 0 bases, with 8 bases remaining between them. This CDR3 is 15 amino acids long. Germline loops: CDR1 SEHNR, CDR2 FQNEAQ (reference sequence). The CDR3 DNA reads as TGTGCCAGCAGCGCCCCACTCTCTGGGGCCAACGTCCTGACTTTC. This translates into CASSAPLSGANVLTF. Supplemented by reference TRBV7-9 and TRBJ2-6, the full variable domain reads DTGVSQNPRHKITKRGQNVTFRCDPISEHNRLYWYRQTLGQGPEFLTYFQNEAQLEKSRLLSDRFSAERPKGSFSTLEIQRTEQGDSAMYLCASSAPLSGANVLTFGAGSRLTVL.

This chain links TRBV4-1 with TRBJ2-1, with 13 positions matching TRBD2. Germline-derived CDR1 and CDR2 are MGHRA and YSYEKL. There are 17 residues in the CDR3. V lost 5 bases, J lost 4 bases, and 8 bases stayed unmatched. CDR3 region: CASSAPTSGRSYNEQFF. In DNA, the CDR3 is TGCGCCAGCAGCGCCCCGACTAGCGGGAGGTCATACAATGAGCAGTTCTTC.

The rearrangement joins TRBV2 to TRBJ1-1; 8 nucleotides line up with TRBD1. J gave up 7 bases and V 1 base, and 5 bases lay outside the gene matches. This CDR3 region has 14 residues. Per germline, CDR1 SNHLY and CDR2 FYNNEI. CDR3 residues: CASSEGDRRGEAFF. The CDR3 DNA follows: TGTGCCAGCAGTGAAGGGGACAGGCGAGGTGAAGCTTTCTTT.

The CDR3 nucleotides are TGTGCCAGCAGCTTTCCCCCCCGATCTTACACTGAAGCTTTCTTT. It translates to CASSFPPRSYTEAFF. J is TRBJ1-1 and V is TRBV11-1; D ambiguous. CDR1 is SGHAT and CDR2 is FQDESV in the germline V gene (reference sequence). CDR3 size: 15 residues. V lost 3 bases and J 3 bases, leaving 14 bases between the germline ends.

The V gene is TRBV9, the J gene TRBJ2-3, with TRBD1 identical over 7 bases. The CDR3 has 15 residues. J gave up 3 bases and V 3 bases, and 7 bases lay outside the gene matches. CDR1 is SGDLS and CDR2 is YYNGEE in the germline V gene. This CDR3 is CASSGVGQKTDTQYF. The DNA of the CDR3 is TGTGCCAGCAGCGGGGTGGGACAGAAAACAGATACGCAGTATTTT.

This clone occurred a few times. The rearrangement uses TRBV10-3 and TRBJ1-1, with D possibly being TRBD1 (6 bases). Germline assignment: CDR1 ENHRY and CDR2 SYGVKD. Deletions cut 4 bases from V and 7 bases from J, with 13 bases between. The CDR3 has 13 amino acids. The chain's CDR3 is CAISAGAEVEAFF. The CDR3 DNA is TGTGCCATCAGTGCAGGGGCAGAAGTTGAAGCTTTCTTT.

V usage is TRBV11-1 and J usage is TRBJ2-7, with D perhaps matching TRBD2 (6 bases). Looked up from germline, CDR1 is SGHAT and CDR2 is FQDESV (reference sequence). The CDR3 is made up of 15 amino acids. Between the trimmed V and J ends, which lost 5 bases and 3 bases, there was a span of 17 bases. For the CDR3, the DNA is TGTGCCAGCAGCCCCACCGGGGGTTCATACTACGAGCAGTACTTC. Residues: CASSPTGGSYYEQYF.

V usage is TRBV30 and J usage is TRBJ2-6, with D unresolved. CDR1 is GTSNPN, CDR2 SVGIG, per germline (reference sequence). The CDR3 is 15 amino acids. V was cut by 3 bases and J by 0 bases, with 9 bases left in between. The CDR3 sequence: CAWRRTLSGANVLTF. CDR3 DNA: TGTGCCTGGAGGCGCACACTCTCTGGGGCCAACGTCCTGACTTTC.

This clone has more than one count but fewer than ten. The chain uses TRBV5-6 and TRBJ2-1; D not certain. Germline V gene data show CDR1 as SGHDT and CDR2 as YYEEEE. The CDR3 contains 15 residues. The V end was cut by 6 bases, the J end by 6 bases, with 19 bases between. CDR3 protein: CASNPRFPGSNEQFF. Written as DNA, the CDR3 is TGTGCCAGCAACCCCCGATTCCCCGGGTCCAATGAGCAGTTCTTC.